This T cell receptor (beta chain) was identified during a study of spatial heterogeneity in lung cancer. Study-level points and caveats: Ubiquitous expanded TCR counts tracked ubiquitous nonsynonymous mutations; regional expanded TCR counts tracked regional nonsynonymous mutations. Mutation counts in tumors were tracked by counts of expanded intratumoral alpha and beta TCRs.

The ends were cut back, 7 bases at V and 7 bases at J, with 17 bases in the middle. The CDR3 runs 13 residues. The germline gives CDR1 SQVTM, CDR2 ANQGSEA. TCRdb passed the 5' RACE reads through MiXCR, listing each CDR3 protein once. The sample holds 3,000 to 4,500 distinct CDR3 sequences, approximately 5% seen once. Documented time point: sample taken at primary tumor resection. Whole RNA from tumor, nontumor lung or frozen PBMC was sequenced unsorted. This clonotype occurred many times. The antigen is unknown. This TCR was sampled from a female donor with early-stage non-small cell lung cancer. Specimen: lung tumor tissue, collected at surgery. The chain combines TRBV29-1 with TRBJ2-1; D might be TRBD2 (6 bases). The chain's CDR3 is CSAVGRELNEQFF. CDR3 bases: TGCAGCGCCGTGGGTCGGGAGTTGAATGAGCAGTTCTTC.